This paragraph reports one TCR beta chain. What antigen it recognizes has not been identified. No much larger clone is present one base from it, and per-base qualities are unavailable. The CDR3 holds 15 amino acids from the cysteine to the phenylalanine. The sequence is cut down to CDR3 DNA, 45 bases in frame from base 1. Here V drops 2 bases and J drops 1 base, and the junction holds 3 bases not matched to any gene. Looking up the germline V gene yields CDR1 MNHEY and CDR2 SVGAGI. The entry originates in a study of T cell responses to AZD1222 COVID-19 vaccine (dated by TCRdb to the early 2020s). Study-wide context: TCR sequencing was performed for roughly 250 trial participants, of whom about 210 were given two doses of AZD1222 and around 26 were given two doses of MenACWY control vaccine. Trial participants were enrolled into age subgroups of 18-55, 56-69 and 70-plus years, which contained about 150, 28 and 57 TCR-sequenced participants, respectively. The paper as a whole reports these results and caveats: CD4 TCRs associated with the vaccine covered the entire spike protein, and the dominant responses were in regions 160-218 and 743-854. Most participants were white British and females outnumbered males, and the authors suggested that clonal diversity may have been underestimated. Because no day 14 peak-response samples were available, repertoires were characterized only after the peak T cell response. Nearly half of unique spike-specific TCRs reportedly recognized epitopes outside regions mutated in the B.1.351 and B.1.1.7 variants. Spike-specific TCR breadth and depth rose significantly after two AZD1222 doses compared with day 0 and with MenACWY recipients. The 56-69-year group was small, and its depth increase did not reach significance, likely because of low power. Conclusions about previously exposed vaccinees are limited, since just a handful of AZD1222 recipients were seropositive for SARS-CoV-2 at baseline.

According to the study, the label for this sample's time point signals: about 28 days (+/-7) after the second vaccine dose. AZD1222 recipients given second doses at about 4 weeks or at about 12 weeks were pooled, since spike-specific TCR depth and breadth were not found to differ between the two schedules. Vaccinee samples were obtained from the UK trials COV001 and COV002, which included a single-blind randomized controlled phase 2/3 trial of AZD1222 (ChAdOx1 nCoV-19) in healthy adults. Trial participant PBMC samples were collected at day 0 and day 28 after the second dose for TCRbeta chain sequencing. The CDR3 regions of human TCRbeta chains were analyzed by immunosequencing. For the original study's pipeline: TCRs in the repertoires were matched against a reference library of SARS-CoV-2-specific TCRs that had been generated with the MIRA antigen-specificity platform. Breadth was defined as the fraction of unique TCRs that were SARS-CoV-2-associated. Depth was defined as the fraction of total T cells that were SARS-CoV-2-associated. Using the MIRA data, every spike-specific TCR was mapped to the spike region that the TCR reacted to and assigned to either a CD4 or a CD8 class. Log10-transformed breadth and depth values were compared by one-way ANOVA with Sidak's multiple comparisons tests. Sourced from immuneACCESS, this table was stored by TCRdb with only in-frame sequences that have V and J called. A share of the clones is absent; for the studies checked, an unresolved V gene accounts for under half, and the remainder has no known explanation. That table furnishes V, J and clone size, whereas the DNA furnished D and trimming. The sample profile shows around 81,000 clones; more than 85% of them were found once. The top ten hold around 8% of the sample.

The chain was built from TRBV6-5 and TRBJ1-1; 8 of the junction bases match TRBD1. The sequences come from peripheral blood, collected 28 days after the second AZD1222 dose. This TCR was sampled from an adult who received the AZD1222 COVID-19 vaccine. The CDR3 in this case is CASSYRGQGNTEAFF. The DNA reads TGTGCCAGCAGTTACAGAGGACAGGGGAACACTGAAGCTTTCTTT.